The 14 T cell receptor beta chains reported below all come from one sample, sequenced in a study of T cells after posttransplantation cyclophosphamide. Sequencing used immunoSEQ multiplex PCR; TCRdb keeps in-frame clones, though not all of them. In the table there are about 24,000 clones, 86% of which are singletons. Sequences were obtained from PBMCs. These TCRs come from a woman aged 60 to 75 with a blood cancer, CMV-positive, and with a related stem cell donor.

The CDR3 DNA is TGTGCCAGCAGCTTCCTCGACGAGCAGTACTTC. Translation gives CASSFLDEQYF. The J gene is TRBJ2-7, the V gene TRBV5-5; no firm D call. Germline V gene sequence: CDR1 SGHKS, CDR2 YYEKEE (reference sequence). V was cut by 2 bases and J by 5 bases, with 5 bases left in between. The CDR3 length is 11 residues.

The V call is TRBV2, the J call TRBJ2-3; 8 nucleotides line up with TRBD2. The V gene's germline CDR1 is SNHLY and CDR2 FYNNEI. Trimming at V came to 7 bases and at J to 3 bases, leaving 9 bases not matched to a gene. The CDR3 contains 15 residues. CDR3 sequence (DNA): TGTGCCAGCAACCGAGCGGGAGCTTGGACAGATACGCAGTATTTT. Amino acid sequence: CASNRAGAWTDTQYF.

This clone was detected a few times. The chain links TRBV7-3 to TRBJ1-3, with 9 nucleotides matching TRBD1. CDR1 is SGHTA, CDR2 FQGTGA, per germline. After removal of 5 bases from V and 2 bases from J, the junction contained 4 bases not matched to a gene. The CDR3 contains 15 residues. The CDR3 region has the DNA TGTGCCAGCAGCATCACAGGGGGCCCTGGAAACACCATATATTTT. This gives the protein CASSITGGPGNTIYF.

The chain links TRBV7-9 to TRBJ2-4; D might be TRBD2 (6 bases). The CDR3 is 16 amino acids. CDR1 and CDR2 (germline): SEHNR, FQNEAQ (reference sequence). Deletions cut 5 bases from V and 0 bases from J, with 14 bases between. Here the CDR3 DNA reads TGTGCCAGCAGCCCCGCCGGGGGAGCAGCCAAAAACATTCAGTACTTC. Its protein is CASSPAGGAAKNIQYF.

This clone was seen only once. CDR3 sequence: CAISGSLRTFYGYTF. For the CDR3, the DNA is TGTGCCATCAGTGGGTCATTGAGAACGTTCTATGGCTACACCTTC. The chain joins TRBV10-3 to TRBJ1-2; D gene ambiguous. The V gene's germline CDR1 is ENHRY and CDR2 SYGVKD. V shed 4 bases and J shed 4 bases, with 16 bases lying between them. The CDR3 is 15 residues long.

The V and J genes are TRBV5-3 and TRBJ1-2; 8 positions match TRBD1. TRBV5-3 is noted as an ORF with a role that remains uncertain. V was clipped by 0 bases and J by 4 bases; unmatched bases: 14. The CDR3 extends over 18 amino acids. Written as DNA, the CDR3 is TGTGCCAGAAGCTTGGTAAGGCAGGGGGCCCAGTATAGCTATGGCTACACCTTC. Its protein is CARSLVRQGAQYSYGYTF.

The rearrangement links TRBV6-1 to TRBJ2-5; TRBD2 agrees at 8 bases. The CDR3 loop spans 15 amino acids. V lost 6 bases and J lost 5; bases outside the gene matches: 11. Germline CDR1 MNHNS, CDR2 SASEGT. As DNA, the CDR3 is TGTGCCAGCAGGACCCCCGGGGGGGGGAAGGAGACCCAGTACTTC. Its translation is CASRTPGGGKETQYF.

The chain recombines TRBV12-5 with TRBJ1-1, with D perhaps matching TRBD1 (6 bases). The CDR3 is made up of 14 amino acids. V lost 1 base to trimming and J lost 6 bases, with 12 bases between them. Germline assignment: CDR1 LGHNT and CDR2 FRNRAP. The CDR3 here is CASGLARGGPEAFF. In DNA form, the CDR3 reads TGTGCTAGTGGTTTGGCACGGGGGGGGCCTGAAGCTTTCTTT.

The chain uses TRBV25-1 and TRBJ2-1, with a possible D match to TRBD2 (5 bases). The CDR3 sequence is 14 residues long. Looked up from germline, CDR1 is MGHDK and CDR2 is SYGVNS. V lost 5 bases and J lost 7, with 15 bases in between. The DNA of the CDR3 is TGTGCCAGCAGTAGCGGAGTTACCGAAAATGAGCAGTTCTTC. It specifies CASSSGVTENEQFF.

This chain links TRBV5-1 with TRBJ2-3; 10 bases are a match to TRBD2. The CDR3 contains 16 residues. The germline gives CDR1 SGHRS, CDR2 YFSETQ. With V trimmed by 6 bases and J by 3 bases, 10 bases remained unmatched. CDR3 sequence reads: CASTQAGTSVTDTQYF. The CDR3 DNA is TGCGCCAGCACACAGGCCGGGACTAGCGTAACAGATACGCAGTATTTT.

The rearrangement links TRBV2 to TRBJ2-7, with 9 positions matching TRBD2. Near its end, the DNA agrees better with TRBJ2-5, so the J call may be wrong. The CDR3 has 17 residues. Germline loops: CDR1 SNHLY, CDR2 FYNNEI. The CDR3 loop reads CASSEAWTSEYQETQYF. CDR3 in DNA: TGTGCCAGCAGTGAAGCCTGGACTAGCGAGTACCAAGAGACCCAGTACTTC.

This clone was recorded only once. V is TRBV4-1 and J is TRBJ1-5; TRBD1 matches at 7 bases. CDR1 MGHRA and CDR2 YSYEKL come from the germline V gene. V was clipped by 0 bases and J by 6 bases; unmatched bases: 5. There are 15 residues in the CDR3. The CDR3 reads CASSQDGQGGQPQHF. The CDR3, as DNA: TGCGCCAGCAGCCAAGATGGGCAGGGGGGTCAGCCCCAGCATTTT.

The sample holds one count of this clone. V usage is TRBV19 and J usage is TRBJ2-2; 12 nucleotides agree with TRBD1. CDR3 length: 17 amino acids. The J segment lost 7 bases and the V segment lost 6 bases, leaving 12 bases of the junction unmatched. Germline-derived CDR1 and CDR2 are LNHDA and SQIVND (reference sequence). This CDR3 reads CASRLGQGARFIGELFF. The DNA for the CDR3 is TGTGCCAGTAGACTGGGACAGGGGGCGCGGTTTATCGGGGAGCTGTTTTTT. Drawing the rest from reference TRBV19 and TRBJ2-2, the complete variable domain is DGGITQSPKYLFRKEGQNVTLSCEQNLNHDAMYWYRQDPGQGLRLIYYSQIVNDFQKGDIAEGYSVSREKKESFPLTVTSAQKNPTAFYLCASRLGQGARFIGELFFGEGSRLTVL.

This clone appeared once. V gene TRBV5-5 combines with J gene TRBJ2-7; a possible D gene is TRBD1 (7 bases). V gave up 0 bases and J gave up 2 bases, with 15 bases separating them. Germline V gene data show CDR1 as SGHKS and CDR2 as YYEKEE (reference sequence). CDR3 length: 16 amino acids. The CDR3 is CASSLGPGGRTYEQYF. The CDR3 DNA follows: TGTGCCAGCAGCTTGGGCCCAGGGGGGCGAACCTACGAGCAGTACTTC.